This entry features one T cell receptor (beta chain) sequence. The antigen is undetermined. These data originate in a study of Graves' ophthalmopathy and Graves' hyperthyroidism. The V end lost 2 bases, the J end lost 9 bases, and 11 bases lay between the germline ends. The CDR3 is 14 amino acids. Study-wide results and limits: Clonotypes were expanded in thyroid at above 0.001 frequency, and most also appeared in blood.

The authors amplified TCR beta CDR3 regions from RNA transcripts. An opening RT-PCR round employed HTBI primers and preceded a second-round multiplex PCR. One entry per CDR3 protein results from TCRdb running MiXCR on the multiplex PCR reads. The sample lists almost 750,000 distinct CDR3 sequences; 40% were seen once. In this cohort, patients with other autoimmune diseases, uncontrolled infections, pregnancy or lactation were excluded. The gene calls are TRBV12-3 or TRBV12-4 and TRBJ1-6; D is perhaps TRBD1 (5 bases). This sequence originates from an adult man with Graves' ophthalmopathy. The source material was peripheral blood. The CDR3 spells CASSLPGHSSPLHF. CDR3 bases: TGTGCCAGCAGTTTACCGGGGCACAGTTCACCCCTCCACTTT.